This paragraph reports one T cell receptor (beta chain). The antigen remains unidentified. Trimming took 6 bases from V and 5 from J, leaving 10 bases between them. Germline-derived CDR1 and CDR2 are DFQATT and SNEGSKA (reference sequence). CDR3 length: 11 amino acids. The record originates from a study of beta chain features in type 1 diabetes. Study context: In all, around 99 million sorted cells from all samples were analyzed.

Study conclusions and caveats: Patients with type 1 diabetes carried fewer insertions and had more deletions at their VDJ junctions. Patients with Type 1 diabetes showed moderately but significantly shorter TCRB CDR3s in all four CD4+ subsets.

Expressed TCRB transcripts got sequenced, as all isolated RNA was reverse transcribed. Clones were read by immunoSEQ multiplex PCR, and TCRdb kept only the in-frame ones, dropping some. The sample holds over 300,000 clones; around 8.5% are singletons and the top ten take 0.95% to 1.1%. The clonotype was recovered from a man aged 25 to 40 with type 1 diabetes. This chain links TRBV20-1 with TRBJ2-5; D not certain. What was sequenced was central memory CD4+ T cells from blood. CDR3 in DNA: TGCAGTGCCCTCCGCCGGGAGACCCAGTACTTC. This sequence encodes CSALRRETQYF.